This TCR beta chain came from a study of T-cell memory formation after mild COVID-19. Study-wide findings and caveats: Clones that contracted clustered mainly in CM and EM if CD4+ and in EMRA if CD8+. The authors did not confirm SARS-CoV-2 specificity of second-wave clones peaking day 37.

TCRdb passed the 5' RACE reads through MiXCR, listing each CDR3 protein once. Among some 150,000 distinct CDR3 sequences, about 19% were seen once, and the ten largest hold approximately 2.4%. This clonotype occurred a few times. Its antigen is currently unknown. CDR3 length: 15 amino acids. Trimming removed 2 bases from V and 7 bases from J, with 18 bases in between. The germline V gene encodes CDR1 SGHTA and CDR2 FQGNSA. Sequenced sample: PBMCs or a T cell subset sorted from them (not recorded which). The clonotype originates from an adult woman who had mild COVID-19 (a few samples of this study predate the infection). Cell type and time point are not known. The chain carries TRBV7-2 and TRBJ2-7; the D gene is possibly TRBD1 (5 bases). CDR3 in amino acids: CASSLSLTEPGEQYF. The CDR3 DNA follows: TGTGCCAGCAGCTTAAGTCTGACGGAGCCAGGGGAGCAGTACTTC.